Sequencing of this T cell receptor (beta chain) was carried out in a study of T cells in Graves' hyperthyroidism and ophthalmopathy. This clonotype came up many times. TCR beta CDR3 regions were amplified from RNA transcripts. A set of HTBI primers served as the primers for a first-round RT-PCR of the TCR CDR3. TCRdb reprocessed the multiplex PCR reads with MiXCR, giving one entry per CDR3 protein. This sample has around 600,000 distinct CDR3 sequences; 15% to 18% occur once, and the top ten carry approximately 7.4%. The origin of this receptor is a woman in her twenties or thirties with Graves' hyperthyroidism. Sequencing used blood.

CDR3 DNA sequence: TGTGCCAGCAGCTTAGTGACGGGAGGGATCTCGTACCAAGAGACCCAGTACTTC. It is translated as CASSLVTGGISYQETQYF. This rearrangement joins TRBV7-2 to TRBJ2-5, with 8 bases that match TRBD2. J was trimmed by 0 bases and V by 1 base; bases with no gene match: 10. In germline, CDR1 is SGHTA, CDR2 FQGNSA. This CDR3 spans 18 amino acids.